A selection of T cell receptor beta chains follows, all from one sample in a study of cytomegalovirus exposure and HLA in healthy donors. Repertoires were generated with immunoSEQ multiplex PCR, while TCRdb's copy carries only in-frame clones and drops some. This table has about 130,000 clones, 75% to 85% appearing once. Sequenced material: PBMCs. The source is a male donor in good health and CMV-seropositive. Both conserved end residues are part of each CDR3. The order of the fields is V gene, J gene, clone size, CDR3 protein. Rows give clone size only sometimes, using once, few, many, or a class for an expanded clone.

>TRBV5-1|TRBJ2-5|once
CASRPGLVLAVQETQYF
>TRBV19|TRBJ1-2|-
CASSTGTGRFVYTF
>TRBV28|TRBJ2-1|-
CASSLGGRYNEQFF
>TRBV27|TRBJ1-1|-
CASSVGGEAFF
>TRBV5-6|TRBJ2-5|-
CASSLTRDRMRETQYF
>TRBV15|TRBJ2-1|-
CATSTLSVQLPDNEQFF
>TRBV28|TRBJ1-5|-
CASSLEGNSNQPQHF
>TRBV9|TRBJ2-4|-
CASSVQPGTQNIQYF
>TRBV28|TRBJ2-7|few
CASSSSGTSGDF
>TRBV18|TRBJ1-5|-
CASSPGQGANQPQHF
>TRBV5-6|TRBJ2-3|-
CASSWGGVAEDTQYF
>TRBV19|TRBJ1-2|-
CASSIDRRGGYTF
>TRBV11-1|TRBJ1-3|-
CASSLGRRSSGNTIYF
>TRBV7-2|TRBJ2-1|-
CASSLVGGDEQFF
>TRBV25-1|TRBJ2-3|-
CASSVGWAKTTDTQYF
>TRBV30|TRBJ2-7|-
CAWSVNRGGREQYF
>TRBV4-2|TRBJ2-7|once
CASSQGTRGEQYF
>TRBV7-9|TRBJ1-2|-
CASSLVGGPNYGYTF
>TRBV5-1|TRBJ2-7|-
CASSRGGLAGETYEQYF
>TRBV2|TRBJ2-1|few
CASSPGVPGWEQFF
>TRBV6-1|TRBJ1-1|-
CASGVTVLDTEAFF
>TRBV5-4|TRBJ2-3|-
CASSPSIGEGTQYF
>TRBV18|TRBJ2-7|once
CASSPTGRGYEQYF
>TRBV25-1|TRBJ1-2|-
CASSSTGYGYTF
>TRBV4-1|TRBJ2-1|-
CASSQDRAGSYNEQFF
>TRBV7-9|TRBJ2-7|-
CASSQTLAGAVYEQYF
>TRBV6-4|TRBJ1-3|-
CASRVGTGEESTGNTIYF
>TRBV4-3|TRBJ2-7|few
CASSQFRSYEQYF
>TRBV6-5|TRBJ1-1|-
CATEANTEAFF
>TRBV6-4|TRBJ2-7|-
CASSDPTRHRQGYEQYF
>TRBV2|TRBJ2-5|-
CASSEWVELAGGNIETQYF
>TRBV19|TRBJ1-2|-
CASSMAGVYGYTF
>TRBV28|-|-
CASSLIQFSYEQYF
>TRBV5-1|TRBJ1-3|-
CASSPKGAGNTIYF
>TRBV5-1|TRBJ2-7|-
CASSLYDRVYEQYF
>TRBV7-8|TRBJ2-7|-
CASSLEAGDYEQYF
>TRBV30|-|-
CAWSSGSLEGYEQYF
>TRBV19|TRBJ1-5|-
CASRPGTGSNQPQHF
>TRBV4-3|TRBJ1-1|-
CASSLIRAGNTEAFF
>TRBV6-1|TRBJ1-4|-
CASTGQLNEKLFF
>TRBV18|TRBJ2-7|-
CASSPSGTGNEQYF
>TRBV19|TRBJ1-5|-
CASLPGTLSNQPQHF
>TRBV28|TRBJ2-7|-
CASSSNTRNYEQYF
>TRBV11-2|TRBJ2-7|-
CASSLELAGGFEQYF
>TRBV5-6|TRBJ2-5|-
CASSLGRIYVAETQYF
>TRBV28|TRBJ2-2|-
CASSLQGPTGELFF
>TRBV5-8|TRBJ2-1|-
CASSLGLGISGRDEQFF
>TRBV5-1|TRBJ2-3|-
CASTLRTGNTDTQYF
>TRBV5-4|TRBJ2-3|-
CASSLGAASSADTQYF
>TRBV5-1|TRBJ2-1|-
CASSASGISYNEQFF
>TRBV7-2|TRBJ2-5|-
CASSLWESETQYF
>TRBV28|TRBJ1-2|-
CASSETGGSYGYTF
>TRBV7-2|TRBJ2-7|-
CASSPEASRYF
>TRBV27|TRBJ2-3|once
CASSLSMRERPDTQYF